This T cell receptor beta chain was sequenced for a study of blood T cell repertoires in COVID-19. Germline CDR1 and CDR2: MNHNS and SASEGT. V shed 2 bases, J shed 0 bases, and the junction held 5 bases outside the gene matches. The CDR3 is 16 amino acids. Sequencing used immunoSEQ multiplex PCR; TCRdb keeps in-frame clones, though not all of them. Among some 180,000 clones, around 79% were seen once, and the ten largest hold around 5.9%. The clonotype comes from a woman in her thirties or forties with COVID-19, enrolled during active disease. Material for sequencing was peripheral blood. The V and J genes are TRBV6-1 and TRBJ2-3; 7 bases are a match to TRBD1. CDR3 in DNA: TGTGCCAGCAGTGAAAGGGCAGGGGGAAGCACAGATACGCAGTATTTT. It codes for CASSERAGGSTDTQYF.